What follows are 24 T cell receptor beta chains derived from one specimen sequenced in a study of memory CD4+ T cells and cytomegalovirus serostatus. Single viable CD3+CD4+CD8-CD45RO+ cells were sorted as the memory CD4+ T cells. Sequenced by immunoSEQ multiplex PCR; TCRdb stores in-frame clones only, minus some. The table includes about 42,000 clones, over 70% detected once. The sample was memory CD4+ T cells from blood. Source of these receptors: an adult in good health and CMV-seronegative.

The chain links TRBV9 to TRBJ1-2, with D perhaps matching TRBD1 (6 bases). Trimming shortened V by 0 bases and J by 8 bases, and 17 bases separated the two germline ends. This CDR3 contains 15 residues. CDR1 SGDLS and CDR2 YYNGEE come from the germline V gene. CDR3 sequence: CASSVATTGLGGYTF. CDR3 nucleotide sequence: TGTGCCAGCAGCGTAGCTACAACAGGGTTGGGCGGCTACACCTTC.

This rearrangement joins TRBV25-1 to TRBJ1-1; unclear D gene. Germline V gene sequence: CDR1 MGHDK, CDR2 SYGVNS. The CDR3 covers 12 residues. V shed 4 bases and J shed 11 bases, with 14 bases lying between them. CDR3 region: CASSGHGLVAFF. The CDR3 DNA is TGTGCCAGCAGTGGACACGGACTTGTGGCTTTCTTT.

V usage is TRBV18 and J usage is TRBJ2-5, with 10 bases identical to TRBD2. CDR3 length: 16 amino acids. Germline CDR1 and CDR2: KGHSH and LQKENI. Unmatched junction bases numbered 8, after V lost 5 bases and J lost 2 bases. The CDR3 nucleotides read TGTGCCAGCTCAGCTACAACTAGCGGGGCTCAAGAGACCCAGTACTTC. Amino acids: CASSATTSGAQETQYF.

V and J are TRBV5-8 and TRBJ2-3, with D possibly matching TRBD2 (5 bases). Germline-derived CDR1 and CDR2 are SGHTS and YDEGEE. The V and J ends lost 4 bases and 8 bases respectively, with 23 bases between them. The CDR3 length is 16 residues. This CDR3 reads CASSNGPGSTLGTQYF. The CDR3 DNA reads TGTGCCAGCAGCAACGGACCGGGATCGACACTCGGTACGCAGTATTTT.

The chain recombines TRBV27 with TRBJ1-1; 8 bases fit TRBD1. The germline V gene encodes CDR1 MNHEY and CDR2 SMNVEV (reference sequence). The J segment lost 1 base and the V segment lost 6 bases, leaving 13 bases of the junction unmatched. The CDR3 is made up of 17 amino acids. CDR3 protein: CASSSQGALGANTEAFF. Here the CDR3 DNA reads TGTGCCAGCAGCTCTCAGGGGGCTCTAGGTGCGAACACTGAAGCTTTCTTT.

This chain joins TRBV5-1 and TRBJ1-2, with D maybe TRBD1 (5 bases). This CDR3 contains 13 residues. V was shortened by 1 base and J by 8 bases, with 12 bases between the two germline ends. CDR1 and CDR2 (germline): SGHRS, YFSETQ. The CDR3 reads CASSLQGAVGYTF. Here the CDR3 DNA reads TGCGCCAGCAGCTTGCAAGGGGCAGTCGGCTACACCTTC. Together with reference TRBV5-1 and TRBJ1-2, the CDR3 gives the full variable domain: KAGVTQTPRYLIKTRGQQVTLSCSPISGHRSVSWYQQTPGQGLQFLFEYFSETQRNKGNFPGRFSGRQFSNSRSEMNVSTLELGDSALYLCASSLQGAVGYTFGSGTRLTVV.

This clone was counted between two and nine times. The V call is TRBV19, the J call TRBJ1-4; possibly TRBD1 for D (5 bases). The CDR3 runs 14 residues. Trimming left V 5 bases short and J 6 bases short, with 13 bases between. Germline V lookup: CDR1 LNHDA, CDR2 SQIVND (reference sequence). The CDR3 protein is CASSEAGRDEKLFF. The CDR3 DNA follows: TGTGCCAGTAGTGAGGCGGGGCGCGATGAAAAACTGTTTTTT. Full variable domain (missing parts from reference TRBV19 and TRBJ1-4): DGGITQSPKYLFRKEGQNVTLSCEQNLNHDAMYWYRQDPGQGLRLIYYSQIVNDFQKGDIAEGYSVSREKKESFPLTVTSAQKNPTAFYLCASSEAGRDEKLFFGSGTQLSVL.

The rearrangement uses TRBV6-1 and TRBJ1-1; D remains unclear. The CDR3 runs 13 residues. Germline assignment: CDR1 MNHNS and CDR2 SASEGT. The germline V and J ends were trimmed by 6 bases and 7 bases, with 15 bases remaining between them. CDR3: CASSTGQKVEAFF. CDR3 nucleotides: TGTGCCAGCAGCACCGGGCAGAAGGTTGAAGCTTTCTTT.

The genes are TRBV25-1 and TRBJ1-1; no clear D. Germline-derived CDR1 and CDR2 are MGHDK and SYGVNS. Trimming removed 4 bases at V and 3 bases at J, with 9 bases between. CDR3 length equals 13 residues. CDR3: CASSVMADTEAFF. DNA of the CDR3: TGTGCCAGCAGTGTAATGGCGGACACTGAAGCTTTCTTT.

The rearrangement uses TRBV6-5 and TRBJ1-1; possibly TRBD1 for D (5 bases). Trimming removed 6 bases at V and 4 bases at J, with 12 bases between. The germline gives CDR1 MNHEY, CDR2 SVGAGI. The CDR3 runs to 13 residues. CDR3 sequence: CASRSGLGTEAFF. The CDR3 DNA sequence: TGTGCCAGCAGATCAGGGTTGGGCACTGAAGCTTTCTTT.

The chain uses TRBV30 and TRBJ1-6, with no clear D. The CDR3 spans 11 residues. Germline V gene data show CDR1 as GTSNPN and CDR2 as SVGIG (reference sequence). Trimming took off 2 bases at V and 9 bases at J, with 5 bases between the two ends. CDR3 sequence (DNA): TGTGCCTGGAGTCGATTTTCACCCCTCCACTTT. It yields the protein CAWSRFSPLHF.

The rearrangement uses TRBV14 and TRBJ1-5; D may be TRBD1 (5 bases). The CDR3 consists of 17 residues. V was cut by 4 bases and J by 4 bases, with 20 bases left in between. Germline V lookup: CDR1 SGHDN, CDR2 FVKESK. The CDR3 sequence is CASSRIGNRTKNQPQHF. Written as DNA, the CDR3 is TGTGCCAGCAGCCGAATTGGGAACAGGACAAAAAATCAGCCCCAGCATTTT.

Notes on this clone: At one end, the junction sequence differs from germline, possibly due to a read error. The same CDR3 also results from other DNA sequences found in this sample. The rearrangement links TRBV9 to TRBJ1-4; 7 nucleotides align to TRBD1. In germline, CDR1 is SGDLS, CDR2 YYNGEE. There are 15 residues in the CDR3. The CDR3 here is CASSVGDREDRKLFF. The CDR3 region has the DNA TGCGCCAGCAGCGTAGGAGACAGGGAGGATAGAAAACTGTTTTTT.

The V and J genes are TRBV5-1 and TRBJ1-2; D gene uncertain. Germline assignment: CDR1 SGHRS and CDR2 YFSETQ. CDR3 length: 13 amino acids. V lost 1 base to trimming and J lost 2 bases, with 6 bases between them. The CDR3 region has the DNA TGCGCCAGCAGCTTGAACAACAACTATGGCTACACCTTC. It specifies CASSLNNNYGYTF.

There are a few counts of this clone. V is TRBV2 and J is TRBJ2-2; TRBD1 is a possible D gene (6 bases). This CDR3 is 14 amino acids long. Per germline, CDR1 SNHLY and CDR2 FYNNEI. Trimming stripped 1 base from V and 4 bases from J, with 7 bases between. This CDR3 reads CASSEDRVTGELFF. The CDR3 region has the DNA TGTGCCAGCAGTGAAGACAGGGTCACCGGGGAGCTGTTTTTT. Looking up the rest from reference TRBV2 and TRBJ2-2 gives the full variable domain: EPEVTQTPSHQVTQMGQEVILRCVPISNHLYFYWYRQILGQKVEFLVSFYNNEISEKSEIFDDQFSVERPDGSNFTLKIRSTKLEDSAMYFCASSEDRVTGELFFGEGSRLTVL.

The chain links TRBV6-1 to TRBJ1-1; a possible D gene is TRBD1 (5 bases). The length of the CDR3 is 13 residues. Germline CDR1 and CDR2: MNHNS and SASEGT. The V gene lost 8 bases and the J gene lost 8 bases, with 18 bases spanning the gap. CDR3 in amino acids: CASPPWSGGEAFF. The CDR3 coding sequence is TGTGCCAGCCCGCCCTGGTCGGGGGGGGAAGCTTTCTTT.

The chain uses TRBV4-2 and TRBJ2-7, with D perhaps assigned TRBD1 or TRBD2 (6 bases each). Germline loops: CDR1 LGHNA, CDR2 YNFKEQ. Trimming left V 1 base short and J 3 bases short, with 16 bases between. The CDR3 is 16 residues long. The CDR3 sequence: CASSQGGGDTFYEQYF. CDR3 DNA: TGTGCCAGCAGCCAAGGAGGCGGGGACACCTTCTACGAGCAGTACTTC.

This clone was observed a single time. The rearrangement joins TRBV28 to TRBJ1-3, with D hard to call. The CDR3 length is 17 residues. The V gene's germline CDR1 is MDHEN and CDR2 SYDVKM. The germline V and J ends were trimmed by 6 bases and 0 bases, with 18 bases remaining between them. The CDR3 nucleotides read TGTGCCAGCAGCCCCCTGTGGGTAGGGAGCTCTGGAAACACCATATATTTT. This codes for CASSPLWVGSSGNTIYF.

The J gene is TRBJ1-1, the V gene TRBV29-1; maybe TRBD1 (5 bases). The CDR3 covers 11 residues. Germline-derived CDR1 and CDR2 are SQVTM and ANQGSEA. Trimming cost V 7 bases and J 8 bases, with 14 bases left between them. The CDR3 DNA sequence: TGCAGCGCCCTAAGGGGAGGGGAAGCTTTCTTT. It translates to CSALRGGEAFF.

The chain has TRBV18 and TRBJ2-2; 7 bases agree with TRBD1. Germline lookup yields CDR1 KGHSH and CDR2 LQKENI. This CDR3 has 15 amino acids. Trimming removed 5 bases from V and 4 bases from J; junction bases left unmatched: 7. CDR3 bases: TGTGCCAGCTCAACGGGACAGCAGGGCACCGGGGAGCTGTTTTTT. Translating it yields CASSTGQQGTGELFF.

The CDR3 sequence: CASRLPTGELAGYTF. The CDR3 coding sequence is TGTGCCAGCAGGCTGCCGACAGGGGAGTTAGCTGGCTACACCTTC. The chain couples TRBV28 to TRBJ1-2; 8 bases line up with TRBD1. Trimming took 6 bases from V and 7 from J; bases not matched to a gene: 13. The CDR3 has 15 residues. Germline values: CDR1 MDHEN, CDR2 SYDVKM.

The chain uses TRBV18 and TRBJ1-2; no firm D call. V gave up 6 bases and J gave up 5 bases, with 10 bases separating them. This CDR3 has 12 amino acids. Germline-derived CDR1 and CDR2 are KGHSH and LQKENI. CDR3 region: CASSQESYGYTF. In nucleotides, the CDR3 is TGTGCCAGCTCGCAAGAGAGTTATGGCTACACCTTC.

The V call is TRBV6-5, the J call TRBJ1-1, with unresolved D. Trimming left V 0 bases short and J 0 bases short, with 8 bases between. The germline CDR1 and CDR2 sequences are MNHEY and SVGAGI. The CDR3 spans 15 residues. The CDR3, as DNA: TGTGCCAGCAGTTACTCGATCATCATGAACACTGAAGCTTTCTTT. This encodes CASSYSIIMNTEAFF.

Only a few counts were recorded for this clone. At the DNA level, this CDR3 is encoded by other sequences in the same sample as well. The V gene is TRBV2, the J gene TRBJ1-1, with D possibly matching TRBD1 (5 bases). The V end was cut by 9 bases, the J end by 1 base, with 6 bases between. Germline V gives CDR1 SNHLY, CDR2 FYNNEI. This CDR3 contains 11 residues. The CDR3 reads CASQGNTEAFF. The CDR3 DNA reads TGTGCCAGTCAGGGGAACACTGAAGCTTTCTTT. Variable domain in full (rest from reference TRBV2 and TRBJ1-1): EPEVTQTPSHQVTQMGQEVILRCVPISNHLYFYWYRQILGQKVEFLVSFYNNEISEKSEIFDDQFSVERPDGSNFTLKIRSTKLEDSAMYFCASQGNTEAFFGQGTRLTVV.